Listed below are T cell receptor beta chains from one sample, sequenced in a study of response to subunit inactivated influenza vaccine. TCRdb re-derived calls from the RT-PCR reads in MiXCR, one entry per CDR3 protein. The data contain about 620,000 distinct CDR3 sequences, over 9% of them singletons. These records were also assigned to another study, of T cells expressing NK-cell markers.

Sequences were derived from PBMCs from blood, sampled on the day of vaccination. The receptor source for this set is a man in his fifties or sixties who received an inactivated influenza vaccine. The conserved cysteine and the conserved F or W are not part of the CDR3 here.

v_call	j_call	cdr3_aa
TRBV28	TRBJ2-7	ASNQREGTYEQY
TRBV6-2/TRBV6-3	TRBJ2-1	ASSYVRGPYNEQF
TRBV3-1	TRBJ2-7	ASSPGQAPTYEQY
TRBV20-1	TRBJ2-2	SASSVRGELF
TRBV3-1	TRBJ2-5	ASSQDLAGGRETQY
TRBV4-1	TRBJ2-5	ASSQVGRRGGETQY
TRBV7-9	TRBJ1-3	ASSQGQGLGNTIY
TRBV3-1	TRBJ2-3	ASSFKTTDTQY
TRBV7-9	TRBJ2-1	ASSRSESIYNEQF
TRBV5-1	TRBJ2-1	ASSFLSGTSGSEQF
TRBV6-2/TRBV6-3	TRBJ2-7	ASLSAGTSYEQY